The 16 T cell receptor beta chains below all came from one sample that was sequenced in a study of Ad26.COV2.S vaccination and SARS-CoV-2 variants. Noted treatment: around 19 received Ad26.COV2.S at low or high dose, single or two shots; 5 received placebo; per-sample allocation not given. The samples date from day 63 after the first vaccine or placebo injection. Here immunoSEQ multiplex PCR was the method, and the copy in TCRdb shows in-frame clones only, minus some. The table shows more than 300,000 clones, with around four fifths occurring only once. Sequenced material: peripheral blood, taken in a trial of Ad26.COV2.S vaccine versus placebo. The receptors originated from a person between 18 and 65 years old who received the Ad26.COV2.S COVID-19 vaccine or a placebo.

The CDR3 DNA reads as TGCAGTGCTAGTACGGTAGCGGGGGATTTGTACCAAGAGACCCAGTACTTC. It specifies CSASTVAGDLYQETQYF. The J gene is TRBJ2-5, the V gene TRBV20-1; 9 bases are a match to TRBD2. CDR1 DFQATT and CDR2 SNEGSKA come from the germline V gene (reference sequence). The junction had 11 bases not matched to a gene; V was cut back by 3 bases and J by 0 bases. The CDR3 sequence is 17 residues long.

V and J are TRBV14 and TRBJ1-2, with D maybe TRBD1 (5 bases). The CDR3 extends over 12 amino acids. V lost 4 bases and J 4 bases, leaving 7 bases between the germline ends. In germline, CDR1 is SGHDN, CDR2 FVKESK. The CDR3 coding sequence is TGTGCCAGCAGCCGGGACGGCTATGGCTACACCTTC. As protein: CASSRDGYGYTF.

This clone has just one count. The chain couples TRBV18 to TRBJ1-2, with a weak D call TRBD1 (5 bases). This CDR3 spans 18 amino acids. CDR1 and CDR2 (germline): KGHSH, LQKENI. Trimming cost V 4 bases and J 0 bases, with 21 bases left between them. The CDR3 loop is CASSLAFGAKATNYGYTF. The CDR3 DNA follows: TGTGCCAGCTCACTTGCCTTCGGGGCCAAGGCTACTAACTATGGCTACACCTTC.

This rearrangement joins TRBV5-1 to TRBJ2-5, with 9 bases that match TRBD2. Unmatched junction bases numbered 3, after V lost 1 base and J lost 5 bases. Germline-derived CDR1 and CDR2 are SGHRS and YFSETQ. The CDR3 is made up of 14 amino acids. The CDR3 sequence: CASSLNSGGETQYF. Written as DNA, the CDR3 is TGCGCCAGCAGCTTGAATAGCGGGGGTGAGACCCAGTACTTC. Filled out from reference TRBV5-1 and TRBJ2-5, the complete variable domain reads KAGVTQTPRYLIKTRGQQVTLSCSPISGHRSVSWYQQTPGQGLQFLFEYFSETQRNKGNFPGRFSGRQFSNSRSEMNVSTLELGDSALYLCASSLNSGGETQYFGPGTRLLVL.

The chain combines TRBV4-2 with TRBJ1-4; possibly TRBD1 for D (5 bases). Germline V gene data show CDR1 as LGHNA and CDR2 as YNFKEQ. Trimming shortened V by 3 bases and J by 8 bases, and 19 bases separated the two germline ends. The length of the CDR3 is 16 residues. The CDR3 loop reads CASSQSAGQGGEKLFF. The CDR3 DNA reads as TGTGCCAGCAGCCAGTCTGCCGGGCAGGGAGGGGAAAAACTGTTTTTT.

The chain recombines TRBV4-2 with TRBJ1-2; TRBD1 matches 7 bases. In germline, CDR1 is LGHNA, CDR2 YNFKEQ. The length of the CDR3 is 12 residues. With 4 bases clipped from V and 6 bases from J, the junction kept 2 bases outside the gene matches. CDR3 loop: CASSPGQHGYTF. The CDR3 DNA reads TGTGCCAGCAGCCCGGGACAGCATGGCTACACCTTC.

CDR3 region: CASSKVGQGSTDTQYF. The DNA for the CDR3 is TGTGCCAGCAGCAAAGTCGGACAGGGAAGTACAGATACGCAGTATTTT. The chain carries TRBV7-3 and TRBJ2-3; 8 bases are shared with TRBD1. This CDR3 has 16 amino acids. V lost 5 bases, J lost 3 bases, and 10 bases stayed unmatched. The germline V gene encodes CDR1 SGHTA and CDR2 FQGTGA.

The gene calls are TRBV18 and TRBJ2-5; weak D call: TRBD2 (5 bases). The CDR3 extends over 15 amino acids. The V gene lost 6 bases and the J gene lost 9 bases, with 23 bases spanning the gap. Germline V gene lookup returns CDR1 KGHSH and CDR2 LQKENI. The CDR3 DNA sequence: TGTGCCAGCTCGGCCGTGGCGGGCGGAGGTGAGGCCCAGTACTTC. Its translation is CASSAVAGGGEAQYF.

The gene calls are TRBV19 and TRBJ2-7; TRBD2 matches at 7 bases. Germline CDR1 is LNHDA and CDR2 is SQIVND (reference sequence). The CDR3 has 14 amino acids. J was trimmed by 6 bases and V by 7 bases; bases with no gene match: 12. CDR3 sequence (DNA): TGTGCCAGTACCCTGGGGGGGACTCAAGGCGAGCAGTACTTC. Amino acids: CASTLGGTQGEQYF.

This clone has just one count. In the same sample, other DNA sequences code for this CDR3. V and J are TRBV27 and TRBJ1-1; tentative D call: TRBD1 (5 bases). Per germline, CDR1 MNHEY and CDR2 SMNVEV (reference sequence). The CDR3 totals 13 residues. Trimming removed 3 bases at V and 1 base at J, with 6 bases between. The CDR3 nucleotides are TGTGCCAGCAGTTTGGGGCGGAACACTGAAGCTTTCTTT. Translation gives CASSLGRNTEAFF.

This chain connects TRBV11-1 to TRBJ1-3; D not certain. This CDR3 is built from 13 residues. Looked up from germline, CDR1 is SGHAT and CDR2 is FQDESV (reference sequence). V lost 0 bases and J lost 2, with 2 bases in between. CDR3 sequence (DNA): TGTGCCAGCAGCTTAGCGGCTGGAAACACCATATATTTT. Protein sequence: CASSLAAGNTIYF.

This clone was seen only a few times. V and J are TRBV5-1 and TRBJ2-1; TRBD2 is a possible D gene (5 bases). CDR3 length equals 14 residues. The germline V gene has CDR1 SGHRS and CDR2 YFSETQ. With 2 bases removed from V and 7 bases from J, the gap between germline ends came to 13 bases. CDR3 coding DNA: TGCGCCAGCAGCTTTCTAGCCCAGGAAAATGAGCAGTTCTTC. Translation: CASSFLAQENEQFF.

This chain joins TRBV5-1 and TRBJ2-1, with D possibly matching TRBD1 (6 bases). This CDR3 region has 14 residues. Germline CDR1 SGHRS, CDR2 YFSETQ. Trimming took off 4 bases at V and 4 bases at J, with 12 bases between the two ends. CDR3 sequence reads: CASSADSVYNEQFF. Written as DNA, the CDR3 is TGCGCCAGCAGCGCGGACAGTGTTTACAATGAGCAGTTCTTC.

The V gene is TRBV7-2, the J gene TRBJ2-2; TRBD2 aligns across 7 bases. This CDR3 is built from 14 residues. From germline, CDR1 is SGHTA and CDR2 FQGNSA. V trimming: 6 bases; J trimming: 7 bases; junction bases outside the gene matches: 8. The CDR3 is CASRLLGRGGELFF. The CDR3 region has the DNA TGTGCCAGCAGATTACTAGGGAGGGGCGGGGAGCTGTTTTTT.

V usage is TRBV2 and J usage is TRBJ1-4, with no clear D. This CDR3 has 14 residues. Trimming left V 4 bases short and J 0 bases short, with 6 bases between. Germline V CDR1 and CDR2: SNHLY, FYNNEI. As DNA, the CDR3 is TGTGCCAGCAGTGTGCTTTCAACTAATGAAAAACTGTTTTTT. It encodes CASSVLSTNEKLFF. Full variable domain (outside the CDR3, taken from reference TRBV2 and TRBJ1-4): EPEVTQTPSHQVTQMGQEVILRCVPISNHLYFYWYRQILGQKVEFLVSFYNNEISEKSEIFDDQFSVERPDGSNFTLKIRSTKLEDSAMYFCASSVLSTNEKLFFGSGTQLSVL.

This clone was seen a single time. The chain carries TRBV18 and TRBJ2-1; D gene uncertain. V was pared by 5 bases and J by 4 bases, with 9 bases between. CDR1 KGHSH and CDR2 LQKENI come from the germline V gene. The CDR3 runs to 13 residues. Written as DNA, the CDR3 is TGTGCCAGCTCATTGGACCAATACAATGAGCAGTTCTTC. Its protein is CASSLDQYNEQFF.